This T cell receptor (beta chain) comes out of a study of blood T cell repertoires in COVID-19. Across the study: T cells, B-cell-depleted T cells, or PBMCs supplied cDNA or gDNA.

In germline, CDR1 is GTSNPN, CDR2 SVGIG (reference sequence). The CDR3 consists of 14 residues. The V segment lost 0 bases and the J segment 15 bases; nucleotides outside the gene matches: 12. How the authors handled the data: Cell counts per sample came from amplifying reference gene primers. Profiling relied on immunoSEQ multiplex PCR, and the TCRdb table lists in-frame clones only, not all of them. D and trimming come from the DNA, and the V and J calls and clone size come from that table. The table shows about 150,000 clones, with about four fifths occurring only once. The specimen sequenced was peripheral blood. The source is a woman older than 75 with acute or convalescent COVID-19. The chain carries TRBV30 and TRBJ2-4; the match to TRBD2 covers 9 bases. CDR3 residues: CAWSVGAGGLRVYF. DNA of the CDR3: TGTGCCTGGAGTGTAGGAGCGGGGGGCCTTAGGGTGTACTTC.